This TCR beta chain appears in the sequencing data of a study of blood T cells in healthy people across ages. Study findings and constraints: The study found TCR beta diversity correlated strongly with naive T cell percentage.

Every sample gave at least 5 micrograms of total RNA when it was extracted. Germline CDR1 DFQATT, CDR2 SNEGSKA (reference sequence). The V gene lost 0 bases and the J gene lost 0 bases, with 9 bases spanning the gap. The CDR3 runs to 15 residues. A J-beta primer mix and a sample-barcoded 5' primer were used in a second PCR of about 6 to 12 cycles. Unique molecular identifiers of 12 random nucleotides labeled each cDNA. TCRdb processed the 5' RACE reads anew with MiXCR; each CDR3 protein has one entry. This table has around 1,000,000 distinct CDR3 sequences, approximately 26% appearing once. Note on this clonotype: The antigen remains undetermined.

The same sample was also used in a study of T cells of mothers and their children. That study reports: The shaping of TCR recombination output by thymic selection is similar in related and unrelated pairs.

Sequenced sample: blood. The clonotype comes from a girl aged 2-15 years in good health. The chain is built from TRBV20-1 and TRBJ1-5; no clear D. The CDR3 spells CSARELGNSNQPQHF. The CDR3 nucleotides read TGCAGTGCTAGAGAGTTGGGGAATAGCAATCAGCCCCAGCATTTT.